These 10 T cell receptor beta chains were sequenced from one sample in a study of tumor and adjacent non-tumor tissue in lung cancer. No cell sorting was done before RNA was extracted from the tissue. More than 3 cm separated this lung sample from the edge of the tumor. The library came from three nested PCR rounds adapted from ARM-PCR protocols. MiXCR was run by TCRdb on the multiplex PCR reads, yielding one entry per CDR3 protein. The repertoire holds about 86,000 distinct CDR3 sequences, with under 80% as singletons. The specimen sequenced was distant non-tumor lung tissue. The receptors were gathered from a woman in her forties or fifties with non-small cell lung cancer.

This clonotype has only a few counts. A clone one base away is much larger, so this may be a read error. This chain joins TRBV28 and TRBJ2-7; unclear D gene. This CDR3 region has 14 residues. Looked up from germline, CDR1 is MDHEN and CDR2 is SYDVKM. V lost 4 bases and J lost 2, with 12 bases in between. The CDR3 DNA sequence: TGTGCCAGCAGTTCCCTGGGTTATGCCTACGAGCAGTACTTC. Its translation: CASSSLGYAYEQYF.

Notes on this clonotype: This may come from a read error, since a much larger clone is one base off. The conserved phenylalanine or tryptophan normally closing the CDR3 is absent here, so this likely arose from a read error. The rearrangement joins TRBV5-8 to TRBJ1-5; D gene uncertain. Germline assignment: CDR1 SGHTS and CDR2 YDEGEE. V was clipped by 6 bases and J by 2 bases, with 12 bases between them. The CDR3 loop spans 14 amino acids. CDR3 protein: CASNRRGRNQPQHL. In DNA, the CDR3 is TGTGCCAGCAATCGTAGAGGCCGCAATCAGCCCCAGCATCTT.

On this clonotype itself: At one end, the junction sequence differs from germline, possibly due to a read error. This chain joins TRBV20-1 and TRBJ2-7; D uncertain. The CDR3 totals 11 residues. Germline V gives CDR1 DFQATT, CDR2 SNEGSKA (reference sequence). The chain's CDR3 is CGAGDSYEQYF. The CDR3 DNA follows: TGCGGTGCTGGCGACTCCTACGAGCAGTACTTC.

Comment on this clonotype: The junction departs from germline at one end; a sequencing error may be responsible. The chain links TRBV11-1 to TRBJ2-5, with 7 bases aligning to TRBD1. The CDR3 contains 13 residues. Germline lookup yields CDR1 SGHAT and CDR2 FQDESV (reference sequence). The CDR3 DNA sequence: TGTGCCAGTAGCTTCGGACAGGCTGAGACCCAGAACTTC. This sequence encodes CASSFGQAETQNF.

Worth noting for this clonotype: A clone one base away is much larger, so this may be a read error. This rearrangement joins TRBV19 to TRBJ2-1, with 11 bases matching TRBD2. CDR1 is LNHDA, CDR2 SQIVND, per germline (reference sequence). V was clipped by 7 bases and J by 4 bases; unmatched bases: 6. This CDR3 has 15 amino acids. The CDR3 spells CASNKRTSGYNEQFF. The CDR3 DNA follows: TGTGCCAGTAACAAACGGACTAGCGGGTACAATGAGCAGTTCTTC.

As to this clonotype: Germline and junction disagree at one end, which may indicate a read error. This chain joins TRBV4-1 and TRBJ2-5; D assignment may be TRBD1 or TRBD2 (5 bases each). The CDR3 has 13 amino acids. Germline V lookup: CDR1 MGHRA, CDR2 YSYEKL. The DNA for the CDR3 is TGCGCCGGCAGCCCTGGGACCCAAGAGACCCAGTACTTC. Translation gives CAGSPGTQETQYF.

A word on this clonotype: At one end, the junction sequence differs from germline, possibly due to a read error. The chain couples TRBV12-3 or TRBV12-4 to TRBJ2-7; D possibly matches TRBD1 or TRBD2 (6 bases each). The CDR3 has 14 amino acids. The chain's CDR3 is CASSPPGGSYDQYF. The CDR3 DNA reads as TGTGCCAGCAGCCCCCCCGGGGGCTCCTACGATCAGTACTTC.

In regard to this clonotype: Germline and junction disagree at one end, which may indicate a read error. The chain joins TRBV20-1 to TRBJ1-3, with TRBD1 as a possible D gene (5 bases). CDR3 length: 11 amino acids. The germline V gene has CDR1 DFQATT and CDR2 SNEGSKA (reference sequence). CDR3 sequence reads: CSAFGGNTIYF. CDR3 coding DNA: TGCAGTGCTTTCGGGGGAAACACTATATATTTT.

This clonotype was counted a few times. The chain carries TRBV14 and TRBJ2-7; 13 bases match TRBD2. This CDR3 spans 16 amino acids. V lost 1 base, J lost 6 bases, and 6 bases stayed unmatched. From germline, CDR1 is SGHDN and CDR2 FVKESK. This CDR3 reads CASSQGVRTSGSEQYF. CDR3 in DNA: TGTGCCAGCAGCCAAGGCGTTCGGACTAGCGGGAGCGAGCAGTACTTC.

With respect to this clonotype: The missing conserved phenylalanine or tryptophan at the end of this CDR3 makes a read error likely. The rearrangement uses TRBV29-1 and TRBJ2-1; no firm D call. Deletions cut 8 bases from V and 8 bases from J, with 19 bases between. This CDR3 spans 13 amino acids. Germline CDR1 reads SQVTM; CDR2 reads ANQGSEA. CDR3 sequence reads: CSTRFNPFDEQFY. The CDR3 nucleotides read TGCAGCACTCGCTTTAATCCCTTTGATGAGCAGTTCTAC.